Listed below are T cell receptor beta chains from one sample, sequenced in a study of neurological immune-mediated disorders. TCRdb reprocessed the 5' RACE reads via MiXCR and lists one record per CDR3 protein. This table has about 62,000 distinct CDR3 sequences, 3% to 4% appearing once. The sample taken for sequencing was PBMCs. The receptors shown here come from a woman aged 50 to 60 with multiple sclerosis. Both conserved end residues are part of each CDR3. The D gene is left open where the match is weak. Clone size appears in some rows only: once, few, many, or a class for an expanded clone.

v_call	d_call	j_call	clone_size	cdr3_nt	cdr3_aa
TRBV5-1	.	TRBJ2-2	many	TGCGCCAGCAGCTTCAATGACGCCGGGGAGCTGTTTTTT	CASSFNDAGELFF
TRBV12-5	.	TRBJ1-1	.	TGTGCTAGTGGACGGAACACTGAAGCTTTCTTT	CASGRNTEAFF
TRBV5-5	TRBD2	TRBJ2-2	many	TGTGCCAGCAGCTACGGGGGGACCGGGGGAAGCGGGGAGCTGTTTTTT	CASSYGGTGGSGELFF
TRBV3-1	.	TRBJ1-1	many	TGTGCCAGCAGCCAAGTACATCCGAACACTGAAGCTTTCTTT	CASSQVHPNTEAFF
TRBV6-2/TRBV6-3	.	TRBJ2-3	many	TGTGCCAGCAGTTGGAGCGGCTCTAGCACAGATACGCAGTATTTT	CASSWSGSSTDTQYF
TRBV29-1	.	TRBJ2-2	many	TGCAGCGTGCAAAACACCGGGGAGCTGTTTTTT	CSVQNTGELFF
TRBV25-1	TRBD1	TRBJ2-7	many	TGTGCCAGCAGTGGGGGGCGGACAGGGTCCTACGAGCAGTACTTC	CASSGGRTGSYEQYF
TRBV12-3/TRBV12-4	.	TRBJ2-7	many	TGTGCCAGCAGTACTCCCGAAAGGGCTCTTTACGAGCAGTACTTC	CASSTPERALYEQYF
TRBV10-3	TRBD1	TRBJ2-2	many	TGTGCCATAGACACGACAGGGGACACCGGGGAGCTGTTTTTT	CAIDTTGDTGELFF
TRBV5-6	TRBD2	TRBJ2-5	many	TGTGCCAGCAGCTTGCCTAGCGGGGCGGTAGAGACCCAGTACTTC	CASSLPSGAVETQYF
TRBV6-6	TRBD1	TRBJ2-1	many	TGTGCCAGCAGCCCCGGGACAGGCTACTACAATGAGCAGTTCTTC	CASSPGTGYYNEQFF
TRBV29-1	.	TRBJ2-2	many	TGCAGCGTTGTGGCGGCGAACACCGGGGAGCTGTTTTTT	CSVVAANTGELFF
TRBV7-2	.	TRBJ1-4	many	TGTGCCAGCAGCCGGGACGGCGAAAAACTGTTTTTT	CASSRDGEKLFF
TRBV24-1	TRBD1	TRBJ1-5	many	TGTGCCACCAGTGACCCGGACAGGCCGAATGAGCCCCAGCATTTT	CATSDPDRPNEPQHF